These 9 T cell receptor beta chains originate from one sample sequenced in a study of control samples from healthy donors and cancer patients. Data came from immunoSEQ multiplex PCR; TCRdb stores just in-frame clones and leaves some out. This sample has 200,000 or so clones, with about 93% found just once. Sequencing was carried out using blood. The receptors originated from a man aged 50 to 60 in good health.

As for this clone: One end of the junction fails to match germline, which may point to a read error. V gene TRBV9 combines with J gene TRBJ2-4, with D tentatively TRBD1 (5 bases). The CDR3 extends over 14 amino acids. From germline, CDR1 is SGDLS and CDR2 YYNGEE. The CDR3 DNA follows: TGTGCCAGCAGCGAGGGGCTTTGGGGTTCACCCGTATGGTTC. Protein product: CASSEGLWGSPVWF.

V and J are TRBV5-4 and TRBJ1-6; TRBD1 agrees at 12 bases. The CDR3 spans 15 residues. From germline, CDR1 is SGHNT and CDR2 YYREEE (reference sequence). V gave up 4 bases and J gave up 9 bases; unmatched junction bases: 5. The CDR3, as DNA: TGTGCCAGCAGCAACCGGGACAGGGGGCGTTCACCCCTCCACTTT. Translated: CASSNRDRGRSPLHF.

The rearrangement links TRBV15 to TRBJ1-6; 8 bases fit TRBD1. Germline V gene lookup returns CDR1 LNHNV and CDR2 YYDKDF (reference sequence). V shed 0 bases, J shed 6 bases, and the junction held 4 bases outside the gene matches. This CDR3 region has 16 residues. In DNA, the CDR3 is TGTGCCACCAGCAGAGACCGGGACAGGTTTAATTCACCCCTCCACTTT. Its translation: CATSRDRDRFNSPLHF. Supplemented by reference TRBV15 and TRBJ1-6, the full variable domain reads DAMVIQNPRYQVTQFGKPVTLSCSQTLNHNVMYWYQQKSSQAPKLLFHYYDKDFNNEADTPDNFQSRRPNTSFCFLDIRSPGLGDTAMYLCATSRDRDRFNSPLHFGNGTRLTVT.

V usage is TRBV6-5 and J usage is TRBJ1-1; D remains ambiguous. From germline, CDR1 is MNHEY and CDR2 SVGAGI. Trimming stripped 2 bases from V and 5 bases from J, with 15 bases between. CDR3 length equals 15 residues. CDR3 bases: TGTGCCAGCAGTTACCACCACCGAGGTACAACTGAAGCTTTCTTT. The encoded protein is CASSYHHRGTTEAFF.

The chain has TRBV5-1 and TRBJ1-2; D is possibly TRBD1 (5 bases). The germline gives CDR1 SGHRS, CDR2 YFSETQ. The CDR3 has 14 amino acids. Between the trimmed V and J ends, which lost 6 bases and 2 bases, there was a span of 14 bases. Here the CDR3 DNA reads TGCGCCAGCACCCTGGGGGGGGAAAACTATGGCTACACCTTC. Amino acid sequence: CASTLGGENYGYTF. Full variable domain (outside the CDR3, taken from reference TRBV5-1 and TRBJ1-2): KAGVTQTPRYLIKTRGQQVTLSCSPISGHRSVSWYQQTPGQGLQFLFEYFSETQRNKGNFPGRFSGRQFSNSRSEMNVSTLELGDSALYLCASTLGGENYGYTFGSGTRLTVV.

V and J are TRBV6-1 and TRBJ2-5, with 9 bases lining up with TRBD2. Germline CDR1 MNHNS, CDR2 SASEGT. The CDR3 covers 16 residues. With 4 bases clipped from V and 2 bases from J, the junction kept 8 bases outside the gene matches. CDR3 in DNA: TGTGCCAGCAGTGTCAGGGCTAGCGGGGCTCAAGAGACCCAGTACTTC. Its translation is CASSVRASGAQETQYF.

The chain combines TRBV5-1 with TRBJ1-1; D is uncertain. Germline V gene sequence: CDR1 SGHRS, CDR2 YFSETQ. The CDR3 is made up of 14 amino acids. V dropped 2 bases and J dropped 2 bases, with 10 bases sitting between them. DNA of the CDR3: TGCGCCAGCAGCTTTCAGGTCGAAAACACTGAAGCTTTCTTT. Translating it yields CASSFQVENTEAFF. Using reference TRBV5-1 and TRBJ1-1 for the parts outside the CDR3, the full variable domain is KAGVTQTPRYLIKTRGQQVTLSCSPISGHRSVSWYQQTPGQGLQFLFEYFSETQRNKGNFPGRFSGRQFSNSRSEMNVSTLELGDSALYLCASSFQVENTEAFFGQGTRLTVV.

The rearrangement links TRBV2 to TRBJ1-1; no firm D call. The V end lost 6 bases, the J end lost 4 bases, and 12 bases lay between the germline ends. CDR1 is SNHLY and CDR2 is FYNNEI in the germline V gene. The length of the CDR3 is 13 residues. The CDR3 is CASRGGWSTEAFF. The CDR3 nucleotides read TGTGCCAGCAGGGGAGGGTGGAGCACTGAAGCTTTCTTT.

This rearrangement joins TRBV5-1 to TRBJ2-5, with 8 bases fitting TRBD2. The CDR3 has 15 residues. Germline CDR1 is SGHRS and CDR2 is YFSETQ. V was pared by 4 bases and J by 1 base, with 6 bases of the junction left unmatched. CDR3 nucleotide sequence: TGCGCCAGCAGCCGGGGGGGGCAGCCCCAAGAGACCCAGTACTTC. Protein product: CASSRGGQPQETQYF.